This T cell receptor (beta chain) was retrieved from a study of T cell responses to AZD1222 COVID-19 vaccine. The assay was immunoSEQ multiplex PCR, and TCRdb's table has in-frame clones only and misses some. Of about 130,000 clones listed, approximately 90% are singletons. The CDR3 is made up of 16 amino acids. The germline V and J ends were trimmed by 1 base and 0 bases, with 12 bases remaining between them. Germline CDR1 is MGHDK and CDR2 is SYGVNS. The clonotype comes from an adult who received the AZD1222 COVID-19 vaccine. The chain uses TRBV25-1 and TRBJ2-5; possibly TRBD2 for D (5 bases). Sequencing was performed on peripheral blood, taken 28 days after the second AZD1222 dose. The CDR3 coding sequence is TGTGCCAGCAGTGAATGGGGTAGCGCCAACCAAGAGACCCAGTACTTC. Protein sequence: CASSEWGSANQETQYF.